Each of the 17 T cell receptor beta chains below was sequenced from the same sample in a study of T cells in Graves' hyperthyroidism and ophthalmopathy. RNA transcripts yielded amplified TCR beta CDR3 regions. A set of HTBI primers served as the primers for a first-round RT-PCR of the TCR CDR3. One entry per CDR3 protein, called by TCRdb with MiXCR from the multiplex PCR reads. Found here are more than 600,000 distinct CDR3 sequences, about a sixth of them singletons; the top ten hold under 9.5%. Sequenced sample: blood. Every receptor here comes from a young man with Graves' hyperthyroidism.

Many counts were recorded for this clonotype. The chain is built from TRBV2 and TRBJ1-1; no clear D. V lost 3 bases and J lost 0, with 8 bases in between. CDR3 size: 14 residues. Germline assignment: CDR1 SNHLY and CDR2 FYNNEI. CDR3: CASSDWGVNTEAFF. Written as DNA, the CDR3 is TGTGCCAGCAGTGATTGGGGAGTGAACACTGAAGCTTTCTTT.

This clonotype was observed at least ten times. This chain links TRBV11-3 with TRBJ2-2, with 10 bases matching TRBD1. V gave up 8 bases and J gave up 3 bases; unmatched junction bases: 9. Germline CDR1 is SGHNT and CDR2 is YENEEA. The CDR3 sequence is 16 residues long. CDR3 residues: CASSYGGTGDTGELFF. In DNA, the CDR3 is TGTGCCAGCTCCTACGGCGGGACAGGGGACACCGGGGAGCTGTTTTTT.

This clonotype has a count of ten or more. The chain recombines TRBV28 with TRBJ2-3, with D perhaps TRBD1 (5 bases). Trimming cost V 9 bases and J 2 bases, with 18 bases left between them. CDR1 is MDHEN, CDR2 SYDVKM, per germline. This CDR3 is built from 15 residues. The CDR3, as DNA: TGTGCCAGTCTTCCAAGGGGCGGCTACACAGATACGCAGTATTTT. Translating gives CASLPRGGYTDTQYF.

The chain is built from TRBV29-1 and TRBJ2-1; the D gene is possibly TRBD2 (6 bases). The CDR3 spans 16 residues. The V end lost 6 bases, the J end lost 0 bases, and 18 bases lay between the germline ends. Germline CDR1 is SQVTM and CDR2 is ANQGSEA. The CDR3 DNA sequence: TGCAGCGTAGAGGCGGGACTTCAGATCTCCTACAATGAGCAGTTCTTC. Its protein product is CSVEAGLQISYNEQFF.

This clonotype was counted only a few times. The chain uses TRBV5-5 and TRBJ2-1; 9 positions agree with TRBD1. V shed 5 bases, J shed 0 bases, and the junction held 3 bases outside the gene matches. Germline V gene data show CDR1 as SGHKS and CDR2 as YYEKEE (reference sequence). This CDR3 is built from 15 residues. This CDR3 is CASRQQGASYNEQFF. CDR3 DNA sequence: TGTGCCAGCAGGCAACAGGGGGCCTCCTACAATGAGCAGTTCTTC.

The V gene is TRBV7-3, the J gene TRBJ2-1; no clear D. Germline assignment: CDR1 SGHTA and CDR2 FQGTGA. CDR3 length: 15 residues. V was shortened by 5 bases and J by 9 bases, with 20 bases between the two germline ends. The CDR3 protein is CASSPQKAARSEQFF. CDR3 nucleotide sequence: TGTGCCAGCAGCCCCCAAAAGGCCGCGAGGAGTGAGCAGTTCTTC.

This clonotype was found many times. This chain joins TRBV7-2 and TRBJ2-3, with 7 bases lining up with TRBD2. Germline V gene lookup returns CDR1 SGHTA and CDR2 FQGNSA. This CDR3 comprises 15 residues. V lost 5 bases to trimming and J lost 4 bases; unmatched junction nucleotides: 9. This CDR3 reads CASSPGAGESDTQYF. CDR3 DNA sequence: TGTGCCAGCAGCCCCGGGGCGGGAGAGTCAGATACGCAGTATTTT.

This clonotype was found many times. CDR3 in amino acids: CASSKREAYNEQFF. The DNA of the CDR3 is TGTGCCAGCAGTAAGCGGGAGGCGTACAATGAGCAGTTCTTC. The chain uses TRBV2 and TRBJ2-1, with 9 bases matching TRBD2. Germline CDR1 reads SNHLY; CDR2 reads FYNNEI. CDR3 length: 14 residues. J lost 4 bases, V lost 5 bases, and 3 bases had no gene match.

The sample holds many counts of this clonotype. V usage is TRBV7-3 and J usage is TRBJ2-6; 8 nucleotides agree with TRBD1. Germline values: CDR1 SGHTA, CDR2 FQGTGA. This CDR3 spans 16 amino acids. Trimming at V came to 5 bases and at J to 6 bases, leaving 9 bases not matched to a gene. The CDR3 protein is CASSMTTGGEANVLTF. Written as DNA, the CDR3 is TGTGCCAGCAGCATGACAACAGGGGGTGAGGCCAACGTCCTGACTTTC.

This clonotype occurred many times. This chain connects TRBV28 to TRBJ2-3; 10 bases line up with TRBD2. V trimming: 6 bases; J trimming: 2 bases; junction bases outside the gene matches: 5. The CDR3 is 15 amino acids. Germline CDR1 MDHEN, CDR2 SYDVKM. DNA of the CDR3: TGTGCCAGCAGCAGGACTAGCGGATTCACAGATACGCAGTATTTT. This sequence encodes CASSRTSGFTDTQYF.

This chain connects TRBV27 to TRBJ2-7; D perhaps matches TRBD1 (7 bases). V was cut by 5 bases and J by 5 bases, with 19 bases left in between. The CDR3 has 15 amino acids. Per the germline V gene, CDR1 is MNHEY and CDR2 is SMNVEV (reference sequence). The CDR3 spells CASSPDRAGTHEQYF. The CDR3 nucleotides are TGTGCCAGCAGTCCTGACAGGGCGGGGACCCACGAGCAGTACTTC.

This clonotype was seen more than once but under ten times. The rearrangement links TRBV12-3 or TRBV12-4 to TRBJ2-1; D not resolved. V lost 6 bases, J lost 3 bases, and 9 bases lay in between. The CDR3 spans 13 residues. CDR3 DNA sequence: TGTGCCAGCAGCGCCAGACACTACAATGAGCAGTTCTTC. Residues: CASSARHYNEQFF.

This clonotype was recorded a few times. This chain connects TRBV28 to TRBJ1-3; 7 nucleotides line up with TRBD1. Germline assignment: CDR1 MDHEN and CDR2 SYDVKM. The CDR3 runs 14 residues. With V trimmed by 2 bases and J by 6 bases, 4 bases remained unmatched. The CDR3 here is CASSLLQGPNTIYF. The CDR3, as DNA: TGTGCCAGCAGTTTACTACAGGGGCCAAACACCATATATTTT.

This clonotype was detected ten times or more. The rearrangement links TRBV20-1 to TRBJ2-3; no clear D gene. Germline V CDR1 and CDR2: DFQATT, SNEGSKA (reference sequence). The CDR3 sequence is 15 residues long. The CDR3 DNA sequence: TGCAGCACCACGCCAGGCGGATCAGCCACAGATACGCAGTATTTT. Amino acid sequence: CSTTPGGSATDTQYF.

This clonotype was seen ten or more times. The V and J genes are TRBV20-1 and TRBJ1-3; 9 bases are shared with TRBD1. The germline V gene has CDR1 DFQATT and CDR2 SNEGSKA (reference sequence). Unmatched junction bases numbered 7, after V lost 3 bases and J lost 4 bases. The CDR3 runs 15 residues. CDR3 amino acids: CSARGDRVLGNTIYF. The CDR3 bases are TGCAGTGCTAGGGGGGACAGGGTTCTCGGAAACACCATATATTTT.

This clonotype appeared many times. The chain employs TRBV2 and TRBJ2-5; D uncertain. The CDR3 has 12 residues. Germline CDR1 SNHLY, CDR2 FYNNEI. The germline V and J ends were trimmed by 8 bases and 7 bases, with 14 bases remaining between them. The CDR3 sequence is CASYGLMGTQYF. The CDR3 nucleotides are TGTGCCAGCTATGGGCTGATGGGGACCCAGTACTTC. Complete variable domain (other parts from reference TRBV2 and TRBJ2-5): EPEVTQTPSHQVTQMGQEVILRCVPISNHLYFYWYRQILGQKVEFLVSFYNNEISEKSEIFDDQFSVERPDGSNFTLKIRSTKLEDSAMYFCASYGLMGTQYFGPGTRLLVL.

The chain links TRBV5-1 to TRBJ2-2; TRBD2 aligns across 8 bases. The junction had 2 bases not matched to a gene; V was cut back by 1 base and J by 3 bases. CDR1 SGHRS and CDR2 YFSETQ come from the germline V gene. The CDR3 consists of 15 residues. The CDR3 loop is CASSLQAGDTGELFF. DNA of the CDR3: TGCGCCAGCAGCTTGCAAGCGGGGGACACCGGGGAGCTGTTTTTT.